A single T cell receptor beta chain is shown here with its context. Its antigen is as yet unknown. This sample stems from a study of cytomegalovirus exposure and HLA in healthy donors. Study observations and caveats: Among donors in an Asian-associated ancestry cluster, a later analysis reportedly found fewer N-insertions than the approximately 700-donor mean. The presence/absence work took it that sequencing depth was about the same across donors.

Germline V gene sequence: CDR1 KGHSH, CDR2 LQKENI. The CDR3 totals 13 residues. V lost 4 bases and J lost 6, with 12 bases in between. Primers included in the PCR were 60 Vbeta and 13 Jbeta primers. Repertoires were generated with immunoSEQ multiplex PCR, while TCRdb's copy carries only in-frame clones and drops some. The sample lists over 100,000 clones, 70% to 80% occurring once. The chain carries TRBV18 and TRBJ1-1, with a tentative D call TRBD1 (5 bases). This receptor was obtained from a woman aged 40 to 49 in good health and CMV-seropositive. The sequencing sample was made of PBMCs. CDR3 coding DNA: TGTGCCAGCTCACGTACGGGGGGTGCTGAAGCTTTCTTT. The encoded protein is CASSRTGGAEAFF.